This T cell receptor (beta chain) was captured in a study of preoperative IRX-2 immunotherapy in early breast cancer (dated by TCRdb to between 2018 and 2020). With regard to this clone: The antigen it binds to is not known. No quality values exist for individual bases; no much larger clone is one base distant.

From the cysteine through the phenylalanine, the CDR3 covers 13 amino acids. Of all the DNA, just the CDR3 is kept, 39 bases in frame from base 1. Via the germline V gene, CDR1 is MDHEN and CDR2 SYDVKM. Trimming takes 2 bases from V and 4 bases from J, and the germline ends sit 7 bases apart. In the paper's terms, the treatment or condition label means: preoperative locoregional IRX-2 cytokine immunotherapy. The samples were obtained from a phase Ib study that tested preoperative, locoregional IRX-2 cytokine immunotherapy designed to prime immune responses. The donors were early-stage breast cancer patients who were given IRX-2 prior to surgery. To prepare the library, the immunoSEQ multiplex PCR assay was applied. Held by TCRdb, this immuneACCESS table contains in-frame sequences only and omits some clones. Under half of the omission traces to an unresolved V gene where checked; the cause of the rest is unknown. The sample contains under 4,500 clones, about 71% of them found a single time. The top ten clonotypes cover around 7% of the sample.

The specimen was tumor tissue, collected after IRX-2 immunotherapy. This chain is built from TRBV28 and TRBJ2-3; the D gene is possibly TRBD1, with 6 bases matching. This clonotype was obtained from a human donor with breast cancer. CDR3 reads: CASSLGGPDTQYF. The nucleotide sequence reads TGTGCCAGCAGTTTAGGGGGCCCAGATACGCAGTATTTT.